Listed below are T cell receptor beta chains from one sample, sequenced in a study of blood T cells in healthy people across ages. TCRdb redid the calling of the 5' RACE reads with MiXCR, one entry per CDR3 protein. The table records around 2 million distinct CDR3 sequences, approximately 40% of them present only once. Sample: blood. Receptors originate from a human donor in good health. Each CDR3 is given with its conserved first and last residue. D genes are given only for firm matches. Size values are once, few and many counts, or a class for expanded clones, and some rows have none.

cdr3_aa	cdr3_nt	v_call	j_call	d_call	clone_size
CASGEQKNEQFF	TGTGCCAGCGGAGAGCAGAAAAATGAGCAGTTCTTC	TRBV7-9	TRBJ2-1	-	-
CASSRFEGGFDEQYF	TGTGCCAGCAGTAGATTCGAGGGGGGGTTTGACGAGCAGTACTTC	TRBV28	TRBJ2-7	-	-
CASSLDHSREQYF	TGTGCCAGCAGCTTAGATCACTCCCGGGAGCAGTACTTC	TRBV11-2	TRBJ2-7	-	-
CASSQEDRPYGYTF	TGCGCCAGCAGCCAAGAGGACAGGCCCTATGGCTACACCTTC	TRBV4-1	TRBJ1-2	TRBD1	-
CASSRDGCDSGTNYGYTF	TGTGCCAGCAGTCGTGATGGGTGCGACAGCGGGACTAACTATGGCTACACCTTC	TRBV6-9	TRBJ1-2	-	-
CASSLVVTGIEKLFF	TGTGCCAGCAGCTTAGTGGTGACAGGGATCGAAAAACTGTTTTTT	TRBV7-9	TRBJ1-4	TRBD1	-
CASRDVRLEQYF	TGTGCCAGCAGAGACGTCAGGCTTGAGCAGTACTTC	TRBV6-2/TRBV6-3	TRBJ2-7	-	few
CASSQESVGGTGEQYF	TGCGCCAGCAGCCAAGAGAGTGTTGGGGGTACGGGCGAGCAGTACTTC	TRBV4-1	TRBJ2-7	-	few
CASSPWSTGETQYF	TGTGCCAGCAGCCCATGGTCCACCGGAGAGACCCAGTACTTC	TRBV9	TRBJ2-5	-	few
CAWSVGGRHNEQFF	TGTGCCTGGAGTGTGGGCGGGCGACACAATGAGCAGTTCTTC	TRBV30	TRBJ2-1	-	many
CSVSGREFVYGYTF	TGCAGCGTCTCGGGTAGGGAATTCGTTTATGGCTACACCTTC	TRBV29-1	TRBJ1-2	-	few
CSVVEGDEKLFF	TGCAGCGTTGTAGAGGGGGATGAAAAACTGTTTTTT	TRBV29-1	TRBJ1-4	-	-
CATSPERGEIPEAFF	TGTGCCACCAGCCCTGAACGGGGGGAGATCCCTGAAGCTTTCTTT	TRBV15	TRBJ1-1	-	-
CASSRDRGRDNEQFF	TGTGCCAGCTCACGGGACAGGGGGCGCGATAATGAGCAGTTCTTC	TRBV18	TRBJ2-1	TRBD1	-
CASSRQIGQANYGYTF	TGCGCCAGCAGCCGCCAGATCGGACAGGCTAACTATGGCTACACCTTC	TRBV4-1	TRBJ1-2	TRBD1	few
CASSGGGVYGYTF	TGTGCCAGCAGCGGAGGGGGAGTCTATGGCTACACCTTC	TRBV9	TRBJ1-2	-	few
CASSPARGSYNSPLHF	TGTGCCAGCAGCCCCGCGAGGGGCTCCTATAATTCACCCCTCCACTTT	TRBV7-2	TRBJ1-6	-	-